This T cell receptor (beta chain) was sequenced in a study of blood T cells in healthy people across ages. Across the study: Researchers report that template switching captured about one barcoded beta molecule per two T cells.

Next came a second PCR, run for roughly 6 to 11 cycles, which used a sample-barcoded 5' primer along with a J-beta primer mix. MiXCR, run by TCRdb on the 5' RACE reads, gives a single entry per CDR3 protein. Of 800,000 to 950,000 distinct CDR3 sequences in the sample, about 36% were seen once. Note on this clonotype: The antigen is not known.

The CDR3 sequence is 15 residues long. Study-level results: Naive T cell percentage and TCR beta diversity correlated strongly.

There were healthy Caucasian individuals from Russia, aged roughly 6 to 100, serving as donors. No fewer than 6 micrograms of total RNA were isolated from every sample. The source of this sequence is a man aged 18 to 29 in good health. The chain recombines TRBV12-3 or TRBV12-4 with TRBJ2-1; D is perhaps TRBD2 (6 bases). The J call could be wrong; TRBJ2-7 is a better fit for the DNA end. What was sequenced was blood. CDR3 in DNA: TGTGCCAGCAGCCTTGGGACTTTCTCCTACAATGAGCAGTACTTC. Translated, it gives CASSLGTFSYNEQYF.